Ten or more counts support the clone carrying this T cell receptor beta chain. Its antigen is unknown. Per the study methods: Between-group CDR3 differences, defined by clinicopathological status, yielded a distant-metastasis classifier for papillary thyroid cancer. Using MiXCR, TCRdb re-called clones from the PCR reads. The V and J calls and clone size are TCRdb's, not the authors'. This table holds about 93,000 clones, roughly 13% found once. The sample originates from a study of metastatic and nonmetastatic thyroid tumors. Study overall: Patients with malignant and benign thyroid disease provided blood and tumor or nodule tissue, whose repertoires were compared.

Until they underwent thyroid surgery, no patient had received any treatment. Study-level findings and limits: Across blood and tumor, TCR beta diversity in malignant thyroid tumors was reportedly significantly higher than in benign nodules.

Germline CDR1 is MGHRA and CDR2 is YSYEKL. The CDR3 runs to 14 residues. V was pared by 1 base and J by 3 bases, with 10 bases between. The V and J genes are TRBV4-1 and TRBJ2-7; D may be TRBD1 or TRBD2 (6 bases each). Sequencing was done on a sample of blood. This TCR came from a female donor with papillary thyroid cancer or a benign thyroid nodule (not recorded which). Some clones in this sample may be carry-over from other donors' samples. CDR3 amino acids: CASSQVKGGYEQYF. CDR3 nucleotides: TGCGCCAGCAGCCAAGTAAAGGGGGGCTACGAGCAGTACTTC.